This TCR beta chain is from a study of T cell responses to AZD1222 COVID-19 vaccine. Study-wide results and limits: Across spike, vaccine-associated CD4 TCRs were found, dominant at 160-218 and 743-854. The donor group comprised mostly white British people and more females; the analysis possibly underestimated clonal diversity. Only after the peak T cell response were repertoires sampled.

Sequenced by immunoSEQ multiplex PCR; TCRdb stores in-frame clones only, minus some. The sample holds 120,000 or so clones, approximately 82% seen once. From germline, CDR1 is LGHDT and CDR2 YNNKEL (reference sequence). The CDR3 is 16 amino acids. V trimming: 3 bases; J trimming: 6 bases; junction bases outside the gene matches: 3. About this clone itself: Its antigen is unknown.

The material sequenced was peripheral blood, taken 28 days after the second AZD1222 dose. The chain couples TRBV3-1 (or the pseudogene TRBV3-2) to TRBJ2-1; TRBD2 agrees at 15 bases. The clonotype comes from an adult who received the AZD1222 COVID-19 vaccine. The CDR3 spells CASSQGLAGGLNEQFF. The CDR3 DNA is TGTGCCAGCAGCCAGGGACTAGCGGGGGGCCTCAATGAGCAGTTCTTC.